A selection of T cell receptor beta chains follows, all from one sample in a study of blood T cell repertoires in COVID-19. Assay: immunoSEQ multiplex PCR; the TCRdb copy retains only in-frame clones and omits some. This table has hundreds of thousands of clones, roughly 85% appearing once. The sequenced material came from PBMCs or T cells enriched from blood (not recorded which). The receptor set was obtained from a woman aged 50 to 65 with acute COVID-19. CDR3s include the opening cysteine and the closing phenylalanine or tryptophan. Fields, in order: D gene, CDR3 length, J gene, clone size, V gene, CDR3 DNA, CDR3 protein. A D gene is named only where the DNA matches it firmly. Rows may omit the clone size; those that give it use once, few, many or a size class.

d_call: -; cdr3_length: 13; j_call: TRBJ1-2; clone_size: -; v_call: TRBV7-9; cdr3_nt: TGTGCCAGCAGCTCGTCACAGGGCTATGGCTACACCTTC; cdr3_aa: CASSSSQGYGYTF
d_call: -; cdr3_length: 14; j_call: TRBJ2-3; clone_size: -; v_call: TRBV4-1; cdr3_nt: TGCGCCAGCAGCCAGGGGGCTAGCGGAGATACGCAGTATTTT; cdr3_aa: CASSQGASGDTQYF
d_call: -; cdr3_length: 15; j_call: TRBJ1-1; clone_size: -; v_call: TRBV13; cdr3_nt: TGTGCCAGCAGCTTAGGTGTCCTCCAGTACGGGGTAGCTTTCTTT; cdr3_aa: CASSLGVLQYGVAFF
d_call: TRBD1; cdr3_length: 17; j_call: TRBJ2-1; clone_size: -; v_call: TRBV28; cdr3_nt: TGTGCCAGCAGTTTACTATTTGAGGCAGGGGGAACGGATGAGCAGTTCTTC; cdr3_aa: CASSLLFEAGGTDEQFF
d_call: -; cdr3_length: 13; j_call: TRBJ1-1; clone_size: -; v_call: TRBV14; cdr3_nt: TGTGCCAGCAGCCAAGGAATCGGCACTGAAGCTTTCTTT; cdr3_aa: CASSQGIGTEAFF
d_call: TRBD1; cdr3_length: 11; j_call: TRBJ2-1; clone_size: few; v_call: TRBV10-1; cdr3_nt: TGCGCCAGTTTCAGGGACAGAGAGCAGTTCTTC; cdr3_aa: CASFRDREQFF
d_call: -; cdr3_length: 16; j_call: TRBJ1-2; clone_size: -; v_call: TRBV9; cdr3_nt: TGTGCCAGCAGCGTAGACCCAAAGTCTCTAAACTATGGCTACACCTTC; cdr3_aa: CASSVDPKSLNYGYTF
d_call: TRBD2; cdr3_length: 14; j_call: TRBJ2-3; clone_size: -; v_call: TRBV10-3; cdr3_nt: TGTGCCACCGGGACTAGCGGTAGCACAGATACGCAGTATTTT; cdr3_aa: CATGTSGSTDTQYF
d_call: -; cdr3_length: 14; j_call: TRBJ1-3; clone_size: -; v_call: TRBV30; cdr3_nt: TGTGCCTGGAGTGTACGAGGGTTTGGAAACACCATATATTTT; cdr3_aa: CAWSVRGFGNTIYF
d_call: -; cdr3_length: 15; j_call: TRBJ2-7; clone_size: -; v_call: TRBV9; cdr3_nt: TGTGCCAGCAGCCCTCAGGTCCGCTTCTCCTACGAGCAGTACTTC; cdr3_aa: CASSPQVRFSYEQYF
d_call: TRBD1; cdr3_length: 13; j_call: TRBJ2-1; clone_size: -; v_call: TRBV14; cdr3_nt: TGTGCCAGCAGCCCCAGGGGGAGCAATGAGCAGTTCTTC; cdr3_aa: CASSPRGSNEQFF